This T cell receptor (beta chain) stems from a study of T cells in Graves' hyperthyroidism and ophthalmopathy. In this sample, this clonotype turned up a few times. Template material for amplifying TCR beta CDR3 regions consisted of RNA transcripts. HTBI primers were the set used in a first-round RT-PCR of the TCR CDR3. TCRdb reprocessed the multiplex PCR reads with MiXCR, giving one entry per CDR3 protein. The table has about 610,000 distinct CDR3 sequences, over 12% seen once. The ends were cut back, 6 bases at V and 8 bases at J, with 12 bases in the middle. CDR3 size: 12 residues. The germline V gene has CDR1 MNHEY and CDR2 SVGEGT.

J is TRBJ2-3 and V is TRBV6-2 or TRBV6-3, with D perhaps TRBD2 (6 bases). This receptor was obtained from a woman aged 40 to 55 with Graves' ophthalmopathy. Sequenced material: blood. The CDR3 DNA reads as TGTGCCAGCAGAGGACTGGGGGGTACGCAGTATTTT. It yields the protein CASRGLGGTQYF.